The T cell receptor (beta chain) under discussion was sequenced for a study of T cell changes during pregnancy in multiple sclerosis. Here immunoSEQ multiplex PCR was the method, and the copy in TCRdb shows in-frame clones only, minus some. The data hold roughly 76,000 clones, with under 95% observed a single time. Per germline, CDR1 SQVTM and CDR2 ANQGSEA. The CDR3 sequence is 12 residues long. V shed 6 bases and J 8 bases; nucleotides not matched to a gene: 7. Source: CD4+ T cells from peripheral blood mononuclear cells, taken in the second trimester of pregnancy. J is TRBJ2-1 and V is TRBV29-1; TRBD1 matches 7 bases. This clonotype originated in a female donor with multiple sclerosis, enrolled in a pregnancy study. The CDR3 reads CSVVTGVDEQFF. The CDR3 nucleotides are TGCAGCGTAGTTACAGGGGTGGATGAGCAGTTCTTC.